The 3 T cell receptor beta chains given below trace back to one sample, sequenced in a study of T-cell memory formation after mild COVID-19. TCRdb used MiXCR to reprocess the 5' RACE reads, holding one entry per CDR3 protein. The top ten clones hold 1.5% of a sample with tens of thousands of distinct CDR3 sequences, 20% to 25% of them seen once. Source material: PBMCs or a T cell subset sorted from them (not recorded which). Receptors originate from an adult who had mild COVID-19 (a few samples of this study predate the infection). Cell type and time point are not known.

This clonotype was found many times. The rearrangement links TRBV12-3 or TRBV12-4 to TRBJ2-5, with 13 bases identical to TRBD2. The CDR3 length is 17 residues. After removal of 6 bases from V and 4 bases from J, the junction contained 11 bases not matched to a gene. CDR3 bases: TGTGCCAGCAGCCGTACTAGCGGGAGGGCCCAGGGAGAGACCCAGTACTTC. This sequence encodes CASSRTSGRAQGETQYF.

Ten or more counts support this clonotype. The V call is TRBV20-1, the J call TRBJ2-5; tentatively, D is TRBD1 or TRBD2 (5 bases each). V gave up 5 bases and J gave up 5 bases, with 15 bases separating them. The germline CDR1 and CDR2 sequences are DFQATT and SNEGSKA (reference sequence). This CDR3 has 13 residues. CDR3 DNA sequence: TGCAGTGCTCCCCAGGGCTGGGAGGAGACCCAGTACTTC. This sequence encodes CSAPQGWEETQYF.

This clonotype was recorded at least ten times. This chain links TRBV6-5 with TRBJ2-2; no firm D call. V shed 4 bases and J shed 8 bases, with 5 bases lying between them. CDR1 is MNHEY and CDR2 is SVGAGI in the germline V gene. This CDR3 is 11 amino acids long. This CDR3 is CASSSEGELFF. DNA of the CDR3: TGTGCCAGCAGTTCCGAAGGGGAGCTGTTTTTT.